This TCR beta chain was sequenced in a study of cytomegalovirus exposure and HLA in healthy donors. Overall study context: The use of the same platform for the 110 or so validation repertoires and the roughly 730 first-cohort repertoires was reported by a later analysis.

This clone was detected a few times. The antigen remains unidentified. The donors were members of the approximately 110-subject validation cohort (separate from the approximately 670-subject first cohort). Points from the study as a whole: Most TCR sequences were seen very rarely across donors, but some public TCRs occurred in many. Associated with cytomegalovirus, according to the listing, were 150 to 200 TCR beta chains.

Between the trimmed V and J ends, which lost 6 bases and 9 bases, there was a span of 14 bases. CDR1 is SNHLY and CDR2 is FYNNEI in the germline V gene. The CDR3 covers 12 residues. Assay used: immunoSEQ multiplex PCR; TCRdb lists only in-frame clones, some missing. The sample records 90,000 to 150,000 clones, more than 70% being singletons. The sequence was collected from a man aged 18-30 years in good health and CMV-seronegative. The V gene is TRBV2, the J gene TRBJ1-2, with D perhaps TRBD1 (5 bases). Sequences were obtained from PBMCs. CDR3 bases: TGTGCCAGCAGACCGCTCACAGGCCGCTACACCTTC. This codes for CASRPLTGRYTF.